This T cell receptor beta chain was identified in a study of cytomegalovirus exposure and HLA in healthy donors (TCRdb year 2017). General notes on the study: In an earlier analysis of fewer than 750 of the donors, roughly 300 Gb of sequence data and about 110 million unique TCR beta sequences from some 170 million T cells were reported. Every discovery cohort repertoire had been produced on one sequencing platform. The number of donors typed differed by locus, with 629-630 for A, B, C, DRB1 and DQB1, more than 500 for DQA1, some 570 for DPA1, and roughly 450 for DPB1. Among some 400 genotyped donors of the cohort, an average of roughly 230,000 unique TCR beta nucleotide sequences was sequenced per donor, of which about 19% were non-productive. A separate validation cohort of 100 to 150 different subjects was used in addition to the roughly 700-subject first cohort. The study aimed to test whether signatures of past pathogen exposure could be identified by cataloging public T cell receptors. The T cell repertoires of several hundred subjects were profiled by immunosequencing and related to cytomegalovirus serostatus. To decide whether each TCR beta V gene segment behaved as functional or pseudogenic, an earlier analysis of fewer than 750 of the donors relied on high-throughput TCR beta sequencing. Roughly five DR-DQ haplotypes were handled as single units for association and clustering, since linkage in the cohort was strong. A later analysis re-analyzed previously published TCR beta repertoires from roughly 600 donors and added high-resolution HLA genotyping to study TCR occurrence patterns. Class I and class II HLA loci were covered by the typing at four-digit resolution. About 280 gigabases of sequencing data and some 85 million unique TCR sequences were included in an early release covering 500 to 750 HLA-typed donors. To predict cytomegalovirus infection status, the study brought together high-throughput TCR immunosequencing, statistical association of individual TCRs with disease status, and machine learning. A later genetic analysis used genome-wide SNP genotypes for about three fifths of the 666 donors, treating that subset as a discovery cohort. The genetic ancestry cluster associated with self-reported Caucasian donors included 81% of the 300 to 450 genotyped donors. Alongside the repertoire data, information on donor age, sex, ethnicity and CMV serostatus was compiled. In the later analysis, no new phenotypic data were used to find candidate immune exposures; instead, reliance was placed on TCR beta sequences and their occurrence across donors. Results and caveats for the whole study, not just this receptor: Most TCR sequences were seen in very few donors, while some public TCRs were found in many individuals. Because counts were too low, some 16 rarely observed V segments, including chromosome 9 orphons, were excluded from the earlier analysis of 587 of the donors. Several of the top co-occurrence clusters appeared to be linked to parvovirus B19, influenza, CMV and Epstein-Barr virus, according to a later analysis. Linkage disequilibrium might explain the correlated functional status among segregating V segments, but an unknown experimental factor could not be excluded. The authors suggested that the approach could potentially be extended to other disease states and immunological phenotypes. A cluster of highly shared sequence variants was judged likely to represent a technical artifact of the sequencing pipeline. A later analysis found that HLA-associated TCR beta chains were more clonally expanded and had lower generation probabilities than equally common non-associated chains. When HLA alleles, especially DR and DQ, strongly co-occurred, TCR associations were difficult to assign to individual alleles. In a later genetic analysis, a missense DCLRE1C variant was associated with V-gene and J-gene trimming of TCR beta chains, and the association was replicated in an independent cohort. The study gave a list of 150 to 200 TCR beta chains associated with cytomegalovirus. Most CMV-associated TCR beta chains appeared to be HLA-restricted in a later analysis, and the HLA associations seemed to be driven largely by CMV exposure. A further reported finding was that TCR beta sequences accurately predicted the HLA-A and HLA-B alleles for most subjects in the first cohort. According to a later genetic analysis, donors in an Asian-associated ancestry cluster had fewer N-insertions in productive TCRs than the roughly 700-donor mean. Cytomegalovirus status was reported to be diagnosed by the classifier with high specificity and sensitivity in both the original and validation cohorts. In an earlier analysis of under 600 of the donors, most TCR beta V segments were observed in productive rearrangements about 90% or about 30% of the time, broadly matching IMGT annotations. At a false discovery rate of 0.05, a later analysis linked under 20,000 TCR beta sequences to specific HLA alleles. Because some donors lacked HLA typing at each locus, the association tests relied only on the typed subset. For the cohort, immune exposure information was limited to CMV serostatus. In vitro tests confirmed that a few of the cytomegalovirus-associated TCR beta chains recognize cytomegalovirus antigens. According to a later analysis, TCR association rates differed among HLA loci, with DRB1 alleles showing the most associated TCRs and HLA-C alleles showing the fewest. The presence/absence analyses assumed that sequencing depth was roughly uniform across donors, and that assumption may not be true. Some IMGT-functional V segments, including TRBV6-2 and TRBV6-3, could not be told apart with the 87-base-pair reads, so those segments were excluded. This cohort had only TCR beta chains sequenced, and the lack of alpha or paired-chain data limited which features could be detected.

On this clone itself: The antigen this receptor binds is unknown. It has no much larger one-base neighbor in the sample; base qualities were not kept.

Library method: the immunoSEQ multiplex PCR assay. A mixture of 60 forward primers for TCR Vbeta segments and 13 reverse primers for TCR Jbeta segments was used in the multiplex PCR. Amplification of the CDR3 region of rearranged TCR beta genes was performed with a multiplex PCR assay on genomic DNA. The amplified TCR beta libraries were sequenced on the Illumina HiSeq System as 87-base-pair reads. The study's own analysis went as follows. Across the 700 or so repertoires, a later analysis counted some 81 million unique TCR beta chains, about 10 million of which were shared by at least two donors. Raw reads were error-corrected and collapsed into unique sequences by a nearest-neighbor algorithm in which closely related sequences were merged to remove PCR and sequencing errors. CDR3 sequences were aligned to IMGT reference sequences to assign V, D and J gene segments. Each retained sequence needed at least a six-nucleotide match to both a V gene segment and a J gene segment. Rearrangements were called productive when the CDR3 lacked stop codons and stayed in frame with V and J; all others were non-productive. CDR3 was defined according to IMGT convention as the region running from the second conserved V-encoded cysteine to the conserved J-encoded phenylalanine. The earlier analysis of a few hundred of the donors excluded sequences that lacked an unambiguous match to a single V gene segment. An earlier analysis of a few hundred of the donors called V segments functional above 56.7% productive rearrangements and segregating when the between-donor standard deviation exceeded 5%. To diagnose cytomegalovirus status from the catalog of TCR beta chain sequences, a statistical classification framework was built. V and J gene assignment, in a later analysis, came from comparing TCR nucleotide sequences with IMGT/GENE-DB human TR gene sequences. In a later analysis, CDR3 sequences and most-parsimonious VDJ recombination scenarios were assigned using the TCRdist pipeline. In a later analysis, each TCR beta chain was defined by its CDR3 amino acid sequence together with its V-gene family, and reads without a unique V-gene family were excluded. In a later analysis, 450 to 600 highly shared, low-generation-probability nucleotide sequences were removed to address suspected cross-contamination and a sequencing artifact. In a later analysis, a clonal expansion index was calculated for each public chain from normalized within-repertoire ranks of inferred template counts. A later analysis computed generation probabilities with a VDJ recombination model fitted to out-of-frame rearrangements, and checked the results against IGoR. Hypergeometric tests were used in a later analysis to score TCR-TCR, TCR-HLA and TCR-CMV co-occurrence, with a repertoire-size bias correction applied to the TCR pairs. To estimate false discovery rates, a later analysis permuted the HLA or CMV assignments 20 times. In a later analysis, co-occurring TCRs were grouped using DBSCAN, and TCRdist sequence similarity was added for clustering within HLA-allele-positive subsets. Repertoires with fewer than 30,000 or more than 120,000 public chains were left out of co-occurrence clustering, as were about 5 repertoires with anomalous nucleotide sharing. TCRdb carries this immuneACCESS record with in-frame sequences only. Its versions omit some clonotypes, under half of them owing to an unresolved V gene in the studies checked, with the rest unexplained. D and trimming come from the DNA, and the V and J calls and clone size come from that table. The sample data list some 130,000 clones, and 75% to 90% of these were observed just once. Jointly, the top ten make up around 3% of the sample.

The CDR3 runs 15 residues from the cysteine to the phenylalanine. Only the CDR3 DNA is retained, 45 bases long and in frame from the first base. The germline V gene gives CDR1 as KGHSH and CDR2 as LQKENI. V ends up 3 bases short and J 1 base short, with an unmatched junction base count of 4. The cohort consisted of 666 healthy bone marrow donors. All cohort members were sampled while nominally healthy, although unrecorded immune exposures were likely present. The donor tested CMV seronegative, placing the donor among the approximately 360 seronegative members of the cohort. A peripheral blood sample was collected from each donor, and TCR beta sequencing was performed on peripheral blood mononuclear cells. The Qiagen DNeasy Blood Extraction Kit was used to extract genomic DNA from the blood cell samples.

This chain is built from TRBV18 and TRBJ1-2, with 8 bases in between that match TRBD1. Sequenced material: PBMCs. The TCR sequence derives from a male donor in good health and CMV-seronegative. CDR3 sequence: CASSPLGQGNYGYTF. The DNA reads as follows: TGTGCCAGCTCACCCCTCGGACAGGGTAACTATGGCTACACCTTC. With the portions outside the CDR3 filled from the reference TRBV18 and TRBJ1-2 genes, the complete variable region becomes NAGVMQNPRHLVRRRGQEARLRCSPMKGHSHVYWYRQLPEEGLKFMVYLQKENIIDESGMPKERFSAEFPKEGPSILRIQQVVRGDSAAYFCASSPLGQGNYGYTFGSGTRLTVV.